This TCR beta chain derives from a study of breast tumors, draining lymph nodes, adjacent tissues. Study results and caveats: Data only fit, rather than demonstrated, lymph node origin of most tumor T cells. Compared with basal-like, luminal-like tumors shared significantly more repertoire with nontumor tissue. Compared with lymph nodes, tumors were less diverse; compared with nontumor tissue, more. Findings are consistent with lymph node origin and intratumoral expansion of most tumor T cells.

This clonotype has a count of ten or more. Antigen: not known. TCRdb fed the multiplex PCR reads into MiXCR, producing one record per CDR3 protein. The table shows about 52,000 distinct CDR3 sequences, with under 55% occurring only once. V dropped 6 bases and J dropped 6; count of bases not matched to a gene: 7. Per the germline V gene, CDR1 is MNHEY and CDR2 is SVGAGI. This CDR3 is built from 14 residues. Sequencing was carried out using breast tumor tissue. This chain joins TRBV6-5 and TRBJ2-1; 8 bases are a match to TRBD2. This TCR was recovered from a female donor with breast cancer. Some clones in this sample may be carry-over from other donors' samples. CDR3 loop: CASRRTAGANEQFF. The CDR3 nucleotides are TGTGCCAGCAGAAGGACAGCGGGAGCCAATGAGCAGTTCTTC.